A single sample is the source of the 30 T cell receptor beta chains below, sequenced in a study of OX40 agonist ivuxolimab in advanced cancers. Produced via immunoSEQ multiplex PCR; TCRdb's table is partial and in-frame only. The sample has tens of thousands of clones, about 88% seen once. Here the sequenced sample was CD4+ or CD8+ T cells sorted from blood, taken in a trial of the OX40 agonist ivuxolimab. The origin of the receptors is an adult with an advanced solid tumor such as melanoma, head and neck, liver or kidney cancer.

This chain joins TRBV7-9 and TRBJ1-1; the D is unclear. CDR1 and CDR2 from the germline V gene are SEHNR and FQNEAQ (reference sequence). The CDR3 sequence is 13 residues long. V was pared by 1 base and J by 4 bases, with 7 bases between. CDR3 DNA sequence: TGTGCCAGCAGCTTAGAGGGAGGCACTGAAGCTTTCTTT. Its translation is CASSLEGGTEAFF.

In this sample, this clone turned up a few times. The chain uses TRBV5-4 and TRBJ2-7; 7 bases are shared with TRBD1. CDR1 SGHNT and CDR2 YYREEE come from the germline V gene (reference sequence). V gave up 7 bases and J gave up 6 bases; unmatched junction bases: 13. The CDR3 has 14 residues. The CDR3 DNA reads TGTGCCAGCTCGCTGAGGGGGCTGGCTGGCGAGCAGTACTTC. It is translated as CASSLRGLAGEQYF.

This clone was counted once. The chain uses TRBV4-2 and TRBJ2-7; 8 positions match TRBD2. The ends lost 1 base at V and 5 bases at J; junction bases unmatched: 13. Per the germline V gene, CDR1 is LGHNA and CDR2 is YNFKEQ. CDR3 length: 17 residues. The CDR3 DNA sequence: TGTGCCAGCAGCCAAGGGGAGGGAAGCGGGAGTCGCGACGAGCAGTACTTC. It is translated as CASSQGEGSGSRDEQYF.

The CDR3 loop reads CASSFGGPAFF. DNA of the CDR3: TGTGCCAGCAGCTTCGGGGGCCCGGCTTTCTTT. The chain uses TRBV7-9 and TRBJ1-1, with D possibly matching TRBD1 (6 bases). The CDR3 sequence is 11 residues long. Germline loops: CDR1 SEHNR, CDR2 FQNEAQ (reference sequence). The germline V and J ends were trimmed by 3 bases and 11 bases, with 10 bases remaining between them.

The chain carries TRBV19 and TRBJ2-2, with TRBD1 matching 7 bases. This CDR3 comprises 16 residues. Per the germline V gene, CDR1 is LNHDA and CDR2 is SQIVND (reference sequence). With V trimmed by 3 bases and J by 2 bases, 6 bases remained unmatched. CDR3 sequence: CASSIRGQPNTGELFF. The DNA of the CDR3 is TGTGCCAGTAGTATCCGGGGACAGCCTAACACCGGGGAGCTGTTTTTT.

The V call is TRBV2, the J call TRBJ2-7; TRBD1 or TRBD2 may be the D gene (5 bases each). Trimming removed 4 bases from V and 5 bases from J, with 12 bases in between. CDR3 size: 13 residues. Germline CDR1 reads SNHLY; CDR2 reads FYNNEI. CDR3 sequence (DNA): TGTGCCAGCAGTGGGCCCTCGGGACACGAGCAGTACTTC. Translation: CASSGPSGHEQYF. Full variable domain (outside the CDR3, taken from reference TRBV2 and TRBJ2-7): EPEVTQTPSHQVTQMGQEVILRCVPISNHLYFYWYRQILGQKVEFLVSFYNNEISEKSEIFDDQFSVERPDGSNFTLKIRSTKLEDSAMYFCASSGPSGHEQYFGPGTRLTVT.

The chain joins TRBV7-2 to TRBJ2-7, with D uncertain. The CDR3 spans 13 residues. Germline CDR1 reads SGHTA; CDR2 reads FQGNSA. V was cut by 4 bases and J by 3 bases, with 10 bases left in between. The CDR3 DNA is TGTGCCAGCAGCTCAATTAACAACTACGAGCAGTACTTC. Translation gives CASSSINNYEQYF. The entire variable domain, with the rest obtained from reference TRBV7-2 and TRBJ2-7, is as follows: GAGVSQSPSNKVTEKGKDVELRCDPISGHTALYWYRQSLGQGLEFLIYFQGNSAPDKSGLPSDRFSAERTGGSVSTLTIQRTQQEDSAVYLCASSSINNYEQYFGPGTRLTVT.

The V and J genes are TRBV5-1 and TRBJ2-1, with 8 bases matching TRBD1. Germline V lookup: CDR1 SGHRS, CDR2 YFSETQ. The CDR3 length is 13 residues. The J segment lost 11 bases and the V segment lost 3 bases, leaving 7 bases of the junction unmatched. The CDR3 sequence: CASSSQDRAKQFF. CDR3 in DNA: TGCGCCAGCAGCTCCCAGGACAGGGCAAAGCAGTTCTTC.

The chain carries TRBV7-9 and TRBJ2-1, with 11 bases identical to TRBD2. CDR1 is SEHNR, CDR2 FQNEAQ, per germline (reference sequence). V shed 7 bases and J 8 bases; nucleotides not matched to a gene: 7. This CDR3 has 14 amino acids. CDR3 coding DNA: TGTGCCAGCAAGCTCCTGGGACTAGCGGATGAGCAGTTCTTC. Encoded protein: CASKLLGLADEQFF.

The rearrangement uses TRBV6-5 and TRBJ2-2; weak D call: TRBD1 (6 bases). Germline V CDR1 and CDR2: MNHEY, SVGAGI. This CDR3 has 13 amino acids. V lost 4 bases and J lost 5, with 8 bases in between. Written as DNA, the CDR3 is TGTGCCAGCAGTTTACAGGGTACCGGGGAGCTGTTTTTT. Protein: CASSLQGTGELFF.

This rearrangement joins TRBV30 to TRBJ1-1; D not certain. Trimming stripped 4 bases from V and 0 bases from J, with 6 bases between. Per germline, CDR1 GTSNPN and CDR2 SVGIG (reference sequence). This CDR3 has 12 residues. The CDR3 loop reads CAWKGLNTEAFF. The CDR3 DNA reads TGTGCCTGGAAGGGTTTGAACACTGAAGCTTTCTTT.

This chain uses TRBV6-5 with TRBJ2-2, with a tentative D call TRBD2 (5 bases). V dropped 6 bases and J dropped 4 bases, with 15 bases sitting between them. The germline V gene has CDR1 MNHEY and CDR2 SVGAGI. The CDR3 totals 15 residues. CDR3 in amino acids: CASRSSGGGTGELFF. CDR3 nucleotide sequence: TGTGCCAGCAGGTCTTCGGGCGGAGGCACCGGGGAGCTGTTTTTT.

The V call is TRBV2, the J call TRBJ2-7; a weak D match, TRBD2 (6 bases). The V end was cut by 8 bases, the J end by 0 bases, with 17 bases between. In germline, CDR1 is SNHLY, CDR2 FYNNEI. The CDR3 length is 15 residues. CDR3 DNA sequence: TGTGCCAGCCGGGGGTCCCCGGGAGACTCCTACGAGCAGTACTTC. This gives the protein CASRGSPGDSYEQYF.

J is TRBJ2-2 and V is TRBV4-2; D remains ambiguous. V lost 0 bases and J 2 bases, leaving 4 bases between the germline ends. Germline assignment: CDR1 LGHNA and CDR2 YNFKEQ. The CDR3 totals 14 residues. CDR3 amino acids: CASSQDYNTGELFF. CDR3 coding DNA: TGTGCCAGCAGCCAAGATTACAACACCGGGGAGCTGTTTTTT.

The chain joins TRBV6-4 to TRBJ2-2; either TRBD1 or TRBD2 may supply D (5 bases each). The V end was cut by 6 bases, the J end by 5 bases, with 13 bases between. The germline V gene has CDR1 MRHNA and CDR2 SNTAGT. This CDR3 spans 14 amino acids. The CDR3 DNA reads TGTGCCAGCAGCCCTGGGACGTTTACCGGGGAGCTGTTTTTT. Translated, it gives CASSPGTFTGELFF.

The rearrangement joins TRBV9 to TRBJ2-2; D not resolved. V lost 2 bases and J lost 2, with 13 bases in between. The CDR3 is 16 amino acids. Per the germline V gene, CDR1 is SGDLS and CDR2 is YYNGEE. DNA for the CDR3: TGTGCCAGCAGCGTGCGATCTGCGGAAAACACCGGGGAGCTGTTTTTT. This gives the protein CASSVRSAENTGELFF. Looking up the rest from reference TRBV9 and TRBJ2-2 gives the full variable domain: DSGVTQTPKHLITATGQRVTLRCSPRSGDLSVYWYQQSLDQGLQFLIQYYNGEERAKGNILERFSAQQFPDLHSELNLSSLELGDSALYFCASSVRSAENTGELFFGEGSRLTVL.

The chain joins TRBV7-3 to TRBJ2-1; no clear D. The CDR3 totals 14 residues. V was pared by 4 bases and J by 10 bases, with 17 bases between. In germline, CDR1 is SGHTA, CDR2 FQGTGA. The CDR3 reads CASSSSHEGDEQFF. DNA of the CDR3: TGTGCCAGCAGCTCATCCCACGAAGGCGACGAGCAGTTCTTC. The complete variable domain, with remaining parts taken from reference TRBV7-3 and TRBJ2-1, reads GAGVSQTPSNKVTEKGKYVELRCDPISGHTALYWYRQSLGQGPEFLIYFQGTGAADDSGLPNDRFFAVRPEGSVSTLKIQRTERGDSAVYLCASSSSHEGDEQFFGPGTRLTVL.

V and J are TRBV11-2 and TRBJ2-7; 14 nucleotides match TRBD2. Germline lookup yields CDR1 SGHAT and CDR2 FQNNGV. V gave up 5 bases and J gave up 11 bases; unmatched junction bases: 8. The CDR3 has 14 amino acids. The DNA of the CDR3 is TGTGCCAGCAGCACCTCGGGACTAGCGGGAGAGGAGTACTTC. This codes for CASSTSGLAGEEYF.

The V call is TRBV28, the J call TRBJ2-1; 7 bases are a match to TRBD2. This CDR3 comprises 15 residues. After removal of 5 bases from V and 1 base from J, the junction contained 5 bases not matched to a gene. Germline loops: CDR1 MDHEN, CDR2 SYDVKM. The CDR3 DNA is TGTGCCAGCAGTCTTAGCGGGCCTTCCTACAATGAGCAGTTCTTC. As protein: CASSLSGPSYNEQFF.

The V call is TRBV27, the J call TRBJ2-7; D tentatively reads TRBD1 or TRBD2 (5 bases each). This CDR3 has 18 amino acids. The V and J ends lost 5 bases and 3 bases respectively, with 26 bases between them. Germline V lookup: CDR1 MNHEY, CDR2 SMNVEV (reference sequence). CDR3: CASSPYSSQTGRNYEQYF. CDR3 coding DNA: TGTGCCAGCAGTCCCTATTCATCCCAAACGGGACGGAACTACGAGCAGTACTTC.

V gene TRBV28 combines with J gene TRBJ1-2; D gene uncertain. The CDR3 runs to 14 residues. Germline CDR1 reads MDHEN; CDR2 reads SYDVKM. V was trimmed by 11 bases and J by 0 bases, leaving 16 bases between them. This chain's CDR3 is CACRPRFPNYGYTF. In nucleotides, the CDR3 is TGTGCCTGCCGCCCGAGGTTTCCTAACTATGGCTACACCTTC.

The rearrangement joins TRBV7-8 to TRBJ1-1; no reliable D call. Germline CDR1 is SGHVS and CDR2 is FQNEAQ. V lost 5 bases, J lost 4 bases, and 11 bases lay in between. This CDR3 has 13 residues. The CDR3 coding sequence is TGTGCCAGCAGCCCCATACGGGGCACTGAAGCTTTCTTT. It is translated as CASSPIRGTEAFF.

This chain joins TRBV10-3 and TRBJ2-7; maybe TRBD1 (5 bases). The V gene lost 6 bases and the J gene lost 5 bases, with 14 bases spanning the gap. The V gene's germline CDR1 is ENHRY and CDR2 SYGVKD. The CDR3 spans 13 residues. The CDR3 DNA reads as TGTGCCATCAGAGATGGACATTCCAACGAGCAGTACTTC. This gives the protein CAIRDGHSNEQYF.

This rearrangement joins TRBV6-5 to TRBJ2-7; 9 nucleotides agree with TRBD2. The CDR3 totals 14 residues. Germline V gene lookup returns CDR1 MNHEY and CDR2 SVGAGI. J lost 3 bases, V lost 2 bases, and 2 bases had no gene match. CDR3 nucleotides: TGTGCCAGCAGTTACGCGACTAGCGGCTACGAGCAGTACTTC. Protein: CASSYATSGYEQYF.

The chain employs TRBV28 and TRBJ2-3, with 10 bases matching TRBD1. Germline V gene data show CDR1 as MDHEN and CDR2 as SYDVKM. The CDR3 has 14 amino acids. J was trimmed by 5 bases and V by 6 bases; bases with no gene match: 5. In nucleotides, the CDR3 is TGTGCCAGCAGCCGACAGGGGGCCCGAGATACGCAGTATTTT. Encoded protein: CASSRQGARDTQYF. Full variable domain (missing parts from reference TRBV28 and TRBJ2-3): DVKVTQSSRYLVKRTGEKVFLECVQDMDHENMFWYRQDPGLGLRLIYFSYDVKMKEKGDIPEGYSVSREKKERFSLILESASTNQTSMYLCASSRQGARDTQYFGPGTRLTVL.

The rearrangement uses TRBV27 and TRBJ2-3, with D unclear. CDR1 and CDR2 (germline): MNHEY, SMNVEV (reference sequence). CDR3 size: 13 residues. The V end lost 7 bases, the J end lost 4 bases, and 12 bases lay between the germline ends. CDR3 residues: CASKRRPPDTQYF. In DNA form, the CDR3 reads TGTGCCAGCAAACGGCGGCCCCCAGATACGCAGTATTTT.

This chain uses TRBV27 with TRBJ2-3; D may correspond to TRBD1 or TRBD2 (5 bases each). This CDR3 region has 17 residues. Trimming pared 5 bases from V and 0 bases from J, leaving 18 bases between. CDR1 MNHEY and CDR2 SMNVEV come from the germline V gene (reference sequence). Here the CDR3 DNA reads TGTGCCAGCAGTCCGGGGCCCCAGTCCCCTAGCACAGATACGCAGTATTTT. It encodes CASSPGPQSPSTDTQYF.

This chain links TRBV28 with TRBJ2-3, with a possible D match to TRBD2 (5 bases). Trimming stripped 2 bases from V and 8 bases from J, with 11 bases between. This CDR3 has 13 amino acids. Germline assignment: CDR1 MDHEN and CDR2 SYDVKM. DNA for the CDR3: TGTGCCAGCAGTTTAGAGGGAAAGGGTACGCAGTATTTT. This encodes CASSLEGKGTQYF.

V and J are TRBV5-4 and TRBJ2-3; 7 bases fit TRBD2. Per germline, CDR1 SGHNT and CDR2 YYREEE (reference sequence). CDR3 length: 14 amino acids. V was clipped by 2 bases and J by 4 bases; unmatched bases: 4. CDR3 nucleotide sequence: TGTGCCAGCAGCTTCGGGGCGGGGGCAGATACGCAGTATTTT. Its translation is CASSFGAGADTQYF.

This clone has just one count. The CDR3 loop is CASSYRPDNTGEQFF. The CDR3 region has the DNA TGTGCCAGCAGTTATAGGCCGGATAACACTGGGGAGCAGTTCTTC. The chain recombines TRBV6-5 with TRBJ2-1; no reliable D call. V was pared by 3 bases and J by 10 bases, with 19 bases between. Looked up from germline, CDR1 is MNHEY and CDR2 is SVGAGI. The CDR3 loop spans 15 amino acids.